Listed below are T cell receptor beta chains from one sample, sequenced in a study of shared clonotypes between healthy human individuals. Generated by immunoSEQ multiplex PCR, the TCRdb table keeps only in-frame clones and is missing some. The table lists approximately 740,000 clones, roughly 70% of them singletons, with under 2% in the top ten. The source material was memory CD4+ T cells sorted from blood. These receptors originate from a woman in her thirties in good health. CDR3s include the opening cysteine and the closing phenylalanine or tryptophan. Each record gives: clone size, D gene, J gene, V gene, CDR3 protein, CDR3 DNA. A D gene is named only where the DNA matches it firmly. Where a row states a size, it is once, few, many or the class of an expanded clone; other rows omit it.

>few|TRBD1|TRBJ2-2|TRBV30
CAWSRTGNTGELFF
TGTGCCTGGTCGCGGACAGGGAACACCGGGGAGCTGTTTTTT
>many|-|TRBJ1-1|TRBV29-1
CSVGNWGTTEAFF
TGCAGCGTTGGCAACTGGGGGACCACTGAAGCTTTCTTT
>-|TRBD1|TRBJ1-1|TRBV29-1
CSVETPVADRGLATEAFF
TGCAGCGTTGAGACCCCCGTGGCCGACAGGGGGCTGGCAACTGAAGCTTTCTTT
>-|TRBD1|TRBJ2-7|TRBV10-1
CARPDRVLEEQYF
TGCGCCAGACCGGACAGGGTGTTAGAGGAGCAGTACTTC
>-|-|TRBJ2-3|TRBV4-1
CASSPKRGTDTQYF
TGCGCCAGCAGCCCCAAGCGGGGCACAGATACGCAGTATTTT
>-|TRBD1|TRBJ1-4|TRBV4-1
CASSPGQGVGEKLFF
TGCGCCAGCAGCCCCGGACAGGGAGTAGGGGAAAAACTGTTTTTT
>-|-|TRBJ2-2|TRBV9
CASSVGGGRNTGELFF
TGTGCCAGCAGCGTCGGAGGGGGTAGGAACACCGGGGAGCTGTTTTTT
>few|-|TRBJ2-2|TRBV6-6
CASSSHLGELFF
TGTGCCAGCAGTTCCCACTTGGGGGAGCTGTTTTTT
>-|TRBD1|TRBJ1-4|TRBV5-1
CASRQGQGRSGPFLPVGEKLFF
TGCGCCAGCAGACAGGGACAGGGAAGGAGTGGTCCCTTTTTACCCGTGGGCGAAAAACTGTTTTTT
>-|TRBD2|TRBJ2-2|TRBV7-2
CASSSQRDRPGELFF
TGTGCCAGCAGCTCCCAGCGGGATCGCCCCGGGGAGCTGTTTTTT
>-|-|TRBJ2-1|TRBV23-1
CASSQTSGVRYNEQFF
TGCGCCAGCAGTCAAACGTCGGGGGTCCGATACAATGAGCAGTTCTTC
>-|TRBD1|TRBJ2-7|TRBV28
CASRTDWDRDYEQYF
TGTGCCAGCAGGACCGATTGGGACAGGGACTACGAGCAGTACTTC
>-|-|TRBJ2-3|TRBV11-3
CASSRSDSTDTQYF
TGTGCCAGCAGCCGAAGCGACAGCACAGATACGCAGTATTTT
>-|-|TRBJ1-1|TRBV5-4
CASSTPPNTEAFF
TGTGCCAGCAGCACCCCCCCGAACACTGAAGCTTTCTTT
>-|-|TRBJ1-4|TRBV19
CASSFGTLNEKLFF
TGTGCCAGTAGCTTCGGGACCCTGAATGAAAAACTGTTTTTT
>-|-|TRBJ2-3|TRBV29-1
CSVEAAPRSGDTQYF
TGCAGCGTTGAAGCCGCCCCAAGGTCGGGGGATACGCAGTATTTT
>-|TRBD2|TRBJ2-7|TRBV7-2
CASSRLAGGKEQYF
TGTGCCAGCAGTCGCCTAGCGGGAGGAAAAGAGCAGTACTTC